This TCR beta chain was captured in a study of blood T cell repertoires in COVID-19. Study-level background: Acute and convalescent COVID-19 samples came from the United States, Italy and Spain. T cells, B-cell-depleted T cells, or PBMCs supplied cDNA or gDNA.

Study processing details: It was from reference gene primer amplification that nucleated cell counts were estimated. Profiled with immunoSEQ multiplex PCR; TCRdb holds only in-frame clones, not every one. That table supplies the V and J calls and clone size; D and trimming were determined from the DNA. The top ten clones hold around 1.6% of a sample with about 300,000 clones, approximately 84% of them seen once. Followed longitudinally, the Seattle patients had been enrolled during active infection. The CDR3 is 15 residues long. Trimming removed 6 bases from V and 0 bases from J; junction bases left unmatched: 5. Germline loops: CDR1 MDHEN, CDR2 SYDVKM.

This sequence originates from a human donor with COVID-19, enrolled during active disease. The donor label of this sample is uncertain. The chain carries TRBV28 and TRBJ2-1, with 7 nucleotides matching TRBD1. The sequenced sample consisted of peripheral blood. In DNA, the CDR3 is TGTGCCAGCAGCCCCGGGGACAGCTCCTACAATGAGCAGTTCTTC. Translated: CASSPGDSSYNEQFF. Based on the CDR3 plus reference TRBV28 and TRBJ2-1, the full variable domain is DVKVTQSSRYLVKRTGEKVFLECVQDMDHENMFWYRQDPGLGLRLIYFSYDVKMKEKGDIPEGYSVSREKKERFSLILESASTNQTSMYLCASSPGDSSYNEQFFGPGTRLTVL.